Following are 13 T cell receptor beta chains from one sample sequenced in a study of OX40 agonist ivuxolimab in advanced cancers. Here immunoSEQ multiplex PCR was the method, and the copy in TCRdb shows in-frame clones only, minus some. The sample has about 69,000 clones, 85% to 90% seen once. The material was CD4+ or CD8+ T cells sorted from blood, obtained in a trial of the OX40 agonist ivuxolimab. These receptors all stem from an adult with an advanced solid tumor such as melanoma, head and neck, liver or kidney cancer.

This chain joins TRBV7-2 and TRBJ2-2; TRBD1 agrees at 7 bases. With 3 bases clipped from V and 5 bases from J, the junction kept 9 bases outside the gene matches. This CDR3 region has 16 residues. The germline CDR1 and CDR2 sequences are SGHTA and FQGNSA. The CDR3 protein is CASSLAGTVVTGELFF. CDR3 in DNA: TGTGCCAGCAGCTTGGCCGGGACAGTAGTAACCGGGGAGCTGTTTTTT.

The J gene is TRBJ2-5, the V gene TRBV5-6; 9 nucleotides line up with TRBD2. This CDR3 spans 14 amino acids. The V gene end was trimmed by 2 bases and the J gene end by 5 bases; junction bases not matched to a gene: 4. Per germline, CDR1 SGHDT and CDR2 YYEEEE. The CDR3 coding sequence is TGTGCCAGCAGCTTTGTGACTAGCGGTGAGACCCAGTACTTC. Its protein product is CASSFVTSGETQYF.

The V and J genes are TRBV4-3 and TRBJ2-7, with D unresolved. CDR1 and CDR2 from the germline V gene are LGHNA and YSLEER. V shed 0 bases and J shed 1 base, with 7 bases lying between them. This CDR3 is built from 14 residues. CDR3 DNA sequence: TGCGCCAGCAGCCAAGAGGCCCGATCCTACGAGCAGTACTTC. Amino acids: CASSQEARSYEQYF.

This chain uses TRBV27 with TRBJ1-1; D perhaps matches TRBD1 (6 bases). CDR1 MNHEY and CDR2 SMNVEV come from the germline V gene (reference sequence). V gave up 8 bases and J gave up 1 base, with 14 bases separating them. The CDR3 spans 14 residues. As DNA, the CDR3 is TGTGCCAGCGGTGAGGGCAGGGGGAACACTGAAGCTTTCTTT. This codes for CASGEGRGNTEAFF.

Only a few counts were recorded for this clone. V is TRBV5-4 and J is TRBJ1-2; D gene unclear. V dropped 1 base and J dropped 4 bases, with 5 bases sitting between them. The CDR3 totals 12 residues. Looked up from germline, CDR1 is SGHNT and CDR2 is YYREEE (reference sequence). In nucleotides, the CDR3 is TGTGCCAGCAGCTTGCGGGGCTATGGCTACACCTTC. It encodes CASSLRGYGYTF.

The chain carries TRBV6-1 and TRBJ2-3; TRBD1 is a possible D gene (6 bases). V was cut by 0 bases and J by 14 bases, with 15 bases left in between. Germline CDR1 and CDR2: MNHNS and SASEGT. The CDR3 spans 13 residues. The CDR3 coding sequence is TGTGCCAGCAGTGAAGCGCGAGCGATAGGGGGGTATTTT. Protein: CASSEARAIGGYF.

This clone has a single count. This rearrangement joins TRBV7-3 to TRBJ2-1; D ambiguous. The germline gives CDR1 SGHTA, CDR2 FQGTGA. Trimming shortened V by 5 bases and J by 5 bases, and 10 bases separated the two germline ends. The CDR3 runs to 13 residues. The CDR3 DNA reads TGTGCCAGCAGCCCCAGACCAGACAATGAGCAGTTCTTC. It codes for CASSPRPDNEQFF.

V and J are TRBV6-5 and TRBJ2-7, with TRBD1 matching 10 bases. Trimming removed 2 bases from V and 4 bases from J; junction bases left unmatched: 2. The CDR3 consists of 14 residues. Germline V gene sequence: CDR1 MNHEY, CDR2 SVGAGI. The CDR3 coding sequence is TGTGCCAGCAGTTACCGACAGGGGGCGTACGAGCAGTACTTC. Translated: CASSYRQGAYEQYF.

The J gene is TRBJ1-2, the V gene TRBV5-4; 8 nucleotides match TRBD1. Germline CDR1 reads SGHNT; CDR2 reads YYREEE (reference sequence). V dropped 2 bases and J dropped 6; count of bases not matched to a gene: 3. This CDR3 has 13 amino acids. This chain's CDR3 is CASSFRQGNGYTF. The CDR3, as DNA: TGTGCCAGCAGCTTTCGACAGGGGAATGGCTACACCTTC. The whole variable domain, filled in from reference TRBV5-4 and TRBJ1-2, reads ETGVTQSPTHLIKTRGQQVTLRCSSQSGHNTVSWYQQALGQGPQFIFQYYREEENGRGNFPPRFSGLQFPNYSSELNVNALELDDSALYLCASSFRQGNGYTFGSGTRLTVV.

The genes are TRBV11-3 and TRBJ2-7; 12 nucleotides agree with TRBD2. Germline CDR1 SGHNT, CDR2 YENEEA. The ends lost 5 bases at V and 4 bases at J; junction bases unmatched: 9. This CDR3 region has 16 residues. Here the CDR3 DNA reads TGTGCCAGCAGCCCACCGACTAGCGGGAGAGGTTACGAGCAGTACTTC. As protein: CASSPPTSGRGYEQYF.

V usage is TRBV27 and J usage is TRBJ1-5, with a tentative D call TRBD1 (5 bases). The CDR3 totals 14 residues. Germline CDR1 and CDR2: MNHEY and SMNVEV (reference sequence). V was shortened by 5 bases and J by 1 base, with 9 bases between the two germline ends. The CDR3 is CASSLRQSNQPQHF. The CDR3, as DNA: TGTGCCAGCAGTCTAAGACAGAGCAATCAGCCCCAGCATTTT.

The CDR3 nucleotides read TGTGCCAGCACCCACGGCGGGACTGGGGCCAACGTCCTGACTTTC. This translates into CASTHGGTGANVLTF. The chain is built from TRBV27 and TRBJ2-6; TRBD2 is a possible D gene (6 bases). Germline V gene lookup returns CDR1 MNHEY and CDR2 SMNVEV (reference sequence). V was cut by 7 bases and J by 2 bases, with 12 bases left in between. CDR3 length equals 15 residues.

The rearrangement links TRBV6-5 to TRBJ1-4; perhaps TRBD1 as D (5 bases). Per the germline V gene, CDR1 is MNHEY and CDR2 is SVGAGI. V lost 6 bases and J 6 bases, leaving 8 bases between the germline ends. The CDR3 consists of 12 residues. The CDR3 coding sequence is TGTGCCAGCAGAAGGGGAGATGAAAAACTGTTTTTT. Translation: CASRRGDEKLFF.